The 12 T cell receptor beta chains below come from one sample, sequenced in a study of shared clonotypes between healthy human individuals. Generated by immunoSEQ multiplex PCR, the TCRdb table keeps only in-frame clones and is missing some. This sample has about 480,000 clones; about 75% occur once, and the top ten carry around an eighth. The sample comprised PBMCs. The source is a middle-aged woman in good health. Some clones in this sample may be carry-over from other donors' samples.

The chain is built from TRBV29-1 and TRBJ1-1; 7 nucleotides align to TRBD1. The germline gives CDR1 SQVTM, CDR2 ANQGSEA. The V segment lost 5 bases and the J segment 5 bases; nucleotides outside the gene matches: 8. The length of the CDR3 is 13 residues. The CDR3 region has the DNA TGCAGCGTTAGGCTAGGGGGCTGGACTGAAGCTTTCTTT. It specifies CSVRLGGWTEAFF.

The chain couples TRBV7-3 to TRBJ1-2; 9 bases map to TRBD1. The ends lost 2 bases at V and 8 bases at J; junction bases unmatched: 3. The germline V gene has CDR1 SGHTA and CDR2 FQGTGA. CDR3 size: 13 residues. In nucleotides, the CDR3 is TGTGCCAGCAGCTTATCACAGGGGGCCGGCTACACCTTC. This gives the protein CASSLSQGAGYTF.

The rearrangement links TRBV7-8 to TRBJ2-2; 10 bases match TRBD2. The CDR3 has 15 amino acids. Germline V gene sequence: CDR1 SGHVS, CDR2 FQNEAQ. V shed 7 bases, J shed 7 bases, and the junction held 9 bases outside the gene matches. CDR3 in DNA: TGTGCCAGCACCCTACTAGCGGGATCGCGCGGGGAGCTGTTTTTT. This sequence encodes CASTLLAGSRGELFF.

The rearrangement uses TRBV2 and TRBJ2-2; 7 bases agree with TRBD2. CDR3 length equals 14 residues. Germline CDR1 and CDR2: SNHLY and FYNNEI. V dropped 6 bases and J dropped 7; count of bases not matched to a gene: 8. The CDR3 here is CASRQASGGGELFF. CDR3 DNA sequence: TGTGCCAGCAGGCAAGCCTCGGGGGGCGGGGAGCTGTTTTTT.

The genes are TRBV2 and TRBJ2-5, with D perhaps assigned TRBD1 or TRBD2 (6 bases each). Germline CDR1 SNHLY, CDR2 FYNNEI. V gave up 10 bases and J gave up 4 bases, with 19 bases separating them. The CDR3 consists of 14 residues. The CDR3 protein is CATSLPRGGETQYF. CDR3 nucleotides: TGTGCCACCTCTCTCCCCAGGGGAGGAGAGACCCAGTACTTC.

This clone was detected once. This chain uses TRBV18 with TRBJ2-7, with TRBD1 identical over 7 bases. Trimming removed 4 bases from V and 3 bases from J; junction bases left unmatched: 6. The CDR3 has 14 residues. Germline V gene lookup returns CDR1 KGHSH and CDR2 LQKENI. The CDR3 nucleotides are TGTGCCAGCTCACGGGGACAGAGCGACTACGAGCAGTACTTC. This translates into CASSRGQSDYEQYF.

V is TRBV13 and J is TRBJ2-7; D might be TRBD1 (5 bases). This CDR3 region has 13 residues. Per germline, CDR1 PRHDT and CDR2 FYEKMQ (reference sequence). Trimming removed 2 bases at V and 5 bases at J, with 10 bases between. CDR3 nucleotides: TGTGCCAGCAGCTTAAAGGGGCGTAACGAGCAGTACTTC. Residues: CASSLKGRNEQYF.

The V gene is TRBV5-1, the J gene TRBJ2-7; TRBD2 aligns across 13 bases. The V and J ends lost 4 bases and 7 bases, in that order; junction bases with no gene match: 11. CDR1 is SGHRS and CDR2 is YFSETQ in the germline V gene. The CDR3 consists of 16 residues. The CDR3 DNA reads as TGCGCCAGCAGCCTTAGGACTAGCGGGAGTATGGGGGAGCAGTACTTC. This sequence encodes CASSLRTSGSMGEQYF.

The rearrangement uses TRBV5-1 and TRBJ2-2, with 8 bases identical to TRBD1. The germline V gene has CDR1 SGHRS and CDR2 YFSETQ. J gave up 2 bases and V 4 bases, and 7 bases lay outside the gene matches. The CDR3 spans 16 residues. The DNA for the CDR3 is TGCGCCAGCAGCGCCACCGGGACAGGCAACACCGGGGAGCTGTTTTTT. It codes for CASSATGTGNTGELFF.

The chain uses TRBV5-1 and TRBJ2-7, with 7 bases aligning to TRBD1. Trimming cost V 2 bases and J 5 bases; bases outside gene matches: 4. Germline V gene lookup returns CDR1 SGHRS and CDR2 YFSETQ. The CDR3 is 13 residues long. The CDR3 loop is CASSLQGFDEQYF. For the CDR3, the DNA is TGCGCCAGCAGCTTACAGGGGTTCGACGAGCAGTACTTC. Combining the CDR3 with reference TRBV5-1 and TRBJ2-7 gives the whole variable domain KAGVTQTPRYLIKTRGQQVTLSCSPISGHRSVSWYQQTPGQGLQFLFEYFSETQRNKGNFPGRFSGRQFSNSRSEMNVSTLELGDSALYLCASSLQGFDEQYFGPGTRLTVT.

The chain uses TRBV19 and TRBJ1-1, with 7 bases aligning to TRBD1. The V gene end was trimmed by 7 bases and the J gene end by 5 bases; junction bases not matched to a gene: 10. The germline V gene encodes CDR1 LNHDA and CDR2 SQIVND (reference sequence). The CDR3 is 14 amino acids. DNA of the CDR3: TGTGCCAGTACTGCGACAGGGCCCCATACTGAAGCTTTCTTT. It specifies CASTATGPHTEAFF.

The sample holds a few counts of this clone. This chain uses TRBV7-2 with TRBJ2-7; 8 nucleotides agree with TRBD1. Germline values: CDR1 SGHTA, CDR2 FQGNSA. J lost 1 base, V lost 0 bases, and 2 bases had no gene match. The CDR3 runs to 15 residues. In DNA form, the CDR3 reads TGTGCCAGCAGCTTAGCGGACAGGGCTTCCTACGAGCAGTACTTC. This translates into CASSLADRASYEQYF. The whole variable domain, remainder taken from reference TRBV7-2 and TRBJ2-7, is GAGVSQSPSNKVTEKGKDVELRCDPISGHTALYWYRQSLGQGLEFLIYFQGNSAPDKSGLPSDRFSAERTGGSVSTLTIQRTQQEDSAVYLCASSLADRASYEQYFGPGTRLTVT.